A single sample gave rise to the 21 T cell receptor beta chains below, sequenced in a study of OX40 agonist ivuxolimab in advanced cancers. TCRdb's copy holds only in-frame clones and misses some; the assay was immunoSEQ multiplex PCR. Among about 73,000 clones listed, around 90% were seen once. Sequencing used CD4+ or CD8+ T cells sorted from blood, obtained in a trial of the OX40 agonist ivuxolimab. All receptors come from an adult with an advanced solid tumor such as melanoma, head and neck, liver or kidney cancer.

This clone was picked up one time. This sequence joins TRBV4-3 and TRBJ2-6, with 10 bases lining up with TRBD2. This CDR3 has 19 amino acids. The germline V gene encodes CDR1 LGHNA and CDR2 YSLEER. The ends lost 0 bases at V and 3 bases at J; junction bases unmatched: 8. CDR3 protein: CASSQDGAGGPSGANVLTF. CDR3 bases: TGCGCCAGCAGCCAAGACGGAGCGGGAGGGCCTAGTGGGGCCAACGTCCTGACTTTC.

For this clone: Distinct nucleotide sequences in the sample also encode this CDR3. V is TRBV19 and J is TRBJ1-5; D not certain. V dropped 4 bases and J dropped 7 bases, with 11 bases sitting between them. CDR1 is LNHDA and CDR2 is SQIVND in the germline V gene (reference sequence). This CDR3 has 13 amino acids. Written as DNA, the CDR3 is TGTGCCAGTAGTACAAGGGTCACCCAGCCCCAGCATTTT. Amino acids: CASSTRVTQPQHF. The full variable domain, rest sourced from reference TRBV19 and TRBJ1-5, is DGGITQSPKYLFRKEGQNVTLSCEQNLNHDAMYWYRQDPGQGLRLIYYSQIVNDFQKGDIAEGYSVSREKKESFPLTVTSAQKNPTAFYLCASSTRVTQPQHFGDGTRLSIL.

The chain recombines TRBV14 with TRBJ2-7, with D unclear. V was cut by 4 bases and J by 7 bases, with 11 bases left in between. Germline loops: CDR1 SGHDN, CDR2 FVKESK. This CDR3 has 12 residues. This CDR3 is CASSLYSGEQYF. In DNA form, the CDR3 reads TGTGCCAGCAGCCTTTATTCTGGTGAGCAGTACTTC.

CDR3 sequence (DNA): TGTGCCAGTAGTCCTATGGGAGGGCGAGTTACCACAGATACGCAGTATTTT. Its translation is CASSPMGGRVTTDTQYF. J is TRBJ2-3 and V is TRBV19; 7 bases match TRBD2. Germline V gives CDR1 LNHDA, CDR2 SQIVND (reference sequence). The V gene end was trimmed by 5 bases and the J gene end by 2 bases; junction bases not matched to a gene: 13. This CDR3 contains 17 residues. Combining the CDR3 with reference TRBV19 and TRBJ2-3 gives the whole variable domain DGGITQSPKYLFRKEGQNVTLSCEQNLNHDAMYWYRQDPGQGLRLIYYSQIVNDFQKGDIAEGYSVSREKKESFPLTVTSAQKNPTAFYLCASSPMGGRVTTDTQYFGPGTRLTVL.

The chain is built from TRBV5-4 and TRBJ2-5; D is unresolved. CDR1 is SGHNT and CDR2 is YYREEE in the germline V gene (reference sequence). Trimming left V 3 bases short and J 7 bases short, with 16 bases between. The CDR3 extends over 14 amino acids. For the CDR3, the DNA is TGTGCCAGCAGCTCCCCTAGAGGCCTGGGGACCCAGTACTTC. Translating it yields CASSSPRGLGTQYF.

The V and J genes are TRBV5-4 and TRBJ1-1; 7 positions match TRBD1. Germline V gives CDR1 SGHNT, CDR2 YYREEE (reference sequence). V shed 7 bases, J shed 5 bases, and the junction held 14 bases outside the gene matches. CDR3 length: 15 residues. The CDR3 nucleotides are TGTGCCAGCCGGACGGAACAGGGGCGAGGGACTGAAGCTTTCTTT. Amino acid sequence: CASRTEQGRGTEAFF. The whole variable domain, filled in from reference TRBV5-4 and TRBJ1-1, reads ETGVTQSPTHLIKTRGQQVTLRCSSQSGHNTVSWYQQALGQGPQFIFQYYREEENGRGNFPPRFSGLQFPNYSSELNVNALELDDSALYLCASRTEQGRGTEAFFGQGTRLTVV.

The chain employs TRBV5-1 and TRBJ1-5; D not certain. Germline CDR1 is SGHRS and CDR2 is YFSETQ. The CDR3 contains 16 residues. The V gene lost 4 bases and the J gene lost 2 bases, with 16 bases spanning the gap. CDR3 residues: CASSLDPGGGNQPQHF. As DNA, the CDR3 is TGCGCCAGCAGCCTGGATCCAGGCGGGGGCAATCAGCCCCAGCATTTT.

The CDR3 DNA is TGCGCCAGCAGCTTGGTCGGACTAGCGGGCTCCTACAATGAGCAGTTCTTC. Protein: CASSLVGLAGSYNEQFF. This chain uses TRBV5-1 with TRBJ2-1; 11 nucleotides match TRBD2. Germline trimming cut 0 bases from V and 0 bases from J; bases unmatched to any gene: 2. Germline values: CDR1 SGHRS, CDR2 YFSETQ. CDR3 length: 17 amino acids.

The CDR3 reads CASSIVSGKSYEQYF. CDR3 DNA sequence: TGTGCCAGCAGCATCGTTAGCGGTAAATCCTACGAGCAGTACTTC. This sequence joins TRBV5-8 and TRBJ2-7; D perhaps matches TRBD2 (6 bases). V was cut by 4 bases and J by 1 base, with 15 bases left in between. This CDR3 is built from 15 residues. The germline V gene encodes CDR1 SGHTS and CDR2 YDEGEE.

The chain carries TRBV29-1 and TRBJ1-5; perhaps TRBD1 as D (6 bases). In germline, CDR1 is SQVTM, CDR2 ANQGSEA. The length of the CDR3 is 16 residues. V was cut by 4 bases and J by 2 bases, with 18 bases left in between. The CDR3 loop is CSVVVGGGRGNQPQHF. The DNA of the CDR3 is TGCAGCGTTGTGGTTGGGGGGGGCCGGGGCAATCAGCCCCAGCATTTT.

V is TRBV7-2 and J is TRBJ2-7, with TRBD2 identical over 12 bases. CDR1 is SGHTA, CDR2 FQGNSA, per germline. This CDR3 is 16 amino acids long. Trimming took 2 bases from V and 4 from J; bases not matched to a gene: 6. CDR3 loop: CASSLSVTSGSYEQYF. As DNA, the CDR3 is TGTGCCAGCAGCTTATCGGTGACTAGCGGGAGTTACGAGCAGTACTTC.

CDR3 sequence reads: CAATSLNSSYEQYF. The CDR3 DNA sequence: TGTGCCGCGACCTCCTTAAATAGCTCCTACGAGCAGTACTTC. The chain links TRBV30 to TRBJ2-7; no reliable D call. Per germline, CDR1 GTSNPN and CDR2 SVGIG (reference sequence). CDR3 length: 14 amino acids. The V end lost 8 bases, the J end lost 0 bases, and 17 bases lay between the germline ends.

The genes are TRBV6-1 and TRBJ1-3, with D unresolved. Germline V lookup: CDR1 MNHNS, CDR2 SASEGT. The CDR3 extends over 17 amino acids. Trimming removed 0 bases from V and 0 bases from J, with 12 bases in between. CDR3 in amino acids: CASSEALVSFSGNTIYF. In nucleotides, the CDR3 is TGTGCCAGCAGTGAAGCGTTGGTCAGCTTCTCTGGAAACACCATATATTTT.

V is TRBV7-2 and J is TRBJ1-5; D call uncertain. V was clipped by 3 bases and J by 4 bases, with 10 bases between them. The CDR3 runs to 14 residues. The germline V gene has CDR1 SGHTA and CDR2 FQGNSA. As DNA, the CDR3 is TGTGCCAGCAGCTTTTCGGGAGGGAATCAGCCCCAGCATTTT. Translated: CASSFSGGNQPQHF.

This clone was observed once. The chain links TRBV5-1 to TRBJ1-1, with 7 bases identical to TRBD1. The CDR3 totals 14 residues. Germline CDR1 reads SGHRS; CDR2 reads YFSETQ. V trimming: 2 bases; J trimming: 2 bases; junction bases outside the gene matches: 3. CDR3 bases: TGCGCCAGCAGCTTCAGGGGGAGAAACACTGAAGCTTTCTTT. Its protein product is CASSFRGRNTEAFF.

This clone was seen just once. CDR3 loop: CASSPTSGSPGELFF. The CDR3 DNA follows: TGTGCCAGCAGCCCGACTAGCGGGAGCCCCGGGGAGCTGTTTTTT. The rearrangement uses TRBV7-2 and TRBJ2-2; 12 bases align to TRBD2. This CDR3 has 15 residues. Unmatched junction bases numbered 4, after V lost 5 bases and J lost 6 bases. From germline, CDR1 is SGHTA and CDR2 FQGNSA.

V and J are TRBV5-8 and TRBJ1-3; TRBD1 matches 7 bases. This CDR3 region has 18 residues. After removal of 0 bases from V and 1 base from J, the junction contained 10 bases not matched to a gene. Germline V gene lookup returns CDR1 SGHTS and CDR2 YDEGEE. The CDR3 protein is CASSLVTGILLSGNTIYF. For the CDR3, the DNA is TGTGCCAGCAGCTTGGTGACAGGGATTCTTCTTTCTGGAAACACCATATATTTT.

Comment on this clone: The germline gene is not matched at one end of the junction; a read error may be the cause. The V and J genes are TRBV7-2 and TRBJ2-7; 9 nucleotides line up with TRBD1. Germline-derived CDR1 and CDR2 are SGHTA and FQGNSA. There are 15 residues in the CDR3. DNA for the CDR3: TGCGCCAGCAGCCTCTCGGGACAGGGTCCCTACGAGCAGTACTTC. This gives the protein CASSLSGQGPYEQYF.

The DNA for the CDR3 is TGTGCCAGCAGCTTCTCCGGGACTAGCGGGGTAGATACGCAGTATTTT. Amino acids: CASSFSGTSGVDTQYF. The genes are TRBV11-2 and TRBJ2-3, with 13 bases aligning to TRBD2. The V and J ends lost 3 bases and 5 bases, in that order; junction bases with no gene match: 5. The CDR3 runs to 16 residues. The germline CDR1 and CDR2 sequences are SGHAT and FQNNGV.

V gene TRBV2 combines with J gene TRBJ2-1, with TRBD2 matching over 8 bases. After removal of 5 bases from V and 5 bases from J, the junction contained 14 bases not matched to a gene. The CDR3 has 17 amino acids. The V gene's germline CDR1 is SNHLY and CDR2 FYNNEI. CDR3 sequence reads: CASSTLILADGNNEQFF. CDR3 DNA: TGTGCCAGCAGTACTCTCATACTAGCGGACGGTAACAATGAGCAGTTCTTC.

This clone is a singleton in its sample. The chain combines TRBV6-6 with TRBJ2-5; the D is unclear. Germline CDR1 MNHNY, CDR2 SVGAGI (reference sequence). The CDR3 has 12 amino acids. V was shortened by 8 bases and J by 4 bases, with 11 bases between the two germline ends. CDR3 protein: CASGLRGETQYF. The CDR3 DNA follows: TGTGCCAGCGGCCTGAGAGGAGAGACCCAGTACTTC.